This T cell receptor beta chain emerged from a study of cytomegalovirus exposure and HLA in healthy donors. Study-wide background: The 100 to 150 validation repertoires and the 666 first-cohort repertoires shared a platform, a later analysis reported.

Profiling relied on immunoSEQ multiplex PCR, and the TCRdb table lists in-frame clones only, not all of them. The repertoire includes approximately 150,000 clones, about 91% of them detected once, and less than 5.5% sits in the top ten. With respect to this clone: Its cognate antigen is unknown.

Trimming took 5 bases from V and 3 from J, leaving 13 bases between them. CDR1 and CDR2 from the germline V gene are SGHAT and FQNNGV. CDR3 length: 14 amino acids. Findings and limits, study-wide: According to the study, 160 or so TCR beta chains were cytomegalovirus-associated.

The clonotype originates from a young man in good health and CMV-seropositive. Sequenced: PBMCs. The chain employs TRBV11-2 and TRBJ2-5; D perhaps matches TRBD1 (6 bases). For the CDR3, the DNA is TGTGCCAGCAGCCAGTTCCGGGACAAAGAGACCCAGTACTTC. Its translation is CASSQFRDKETQYF.